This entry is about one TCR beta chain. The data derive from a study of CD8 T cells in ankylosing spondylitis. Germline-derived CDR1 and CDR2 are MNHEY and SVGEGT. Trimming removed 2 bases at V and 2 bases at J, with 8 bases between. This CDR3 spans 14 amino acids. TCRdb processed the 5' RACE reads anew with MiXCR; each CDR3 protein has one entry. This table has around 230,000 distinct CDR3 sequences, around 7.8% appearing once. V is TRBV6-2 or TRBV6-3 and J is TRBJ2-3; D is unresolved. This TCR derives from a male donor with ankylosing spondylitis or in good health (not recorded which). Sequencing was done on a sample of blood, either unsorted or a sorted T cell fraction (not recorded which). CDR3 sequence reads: CASSYAQFTDTQYF. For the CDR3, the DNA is TGTGCCAGCAGTTACGCCCAATTCACAGATACGCAGTATTTT.